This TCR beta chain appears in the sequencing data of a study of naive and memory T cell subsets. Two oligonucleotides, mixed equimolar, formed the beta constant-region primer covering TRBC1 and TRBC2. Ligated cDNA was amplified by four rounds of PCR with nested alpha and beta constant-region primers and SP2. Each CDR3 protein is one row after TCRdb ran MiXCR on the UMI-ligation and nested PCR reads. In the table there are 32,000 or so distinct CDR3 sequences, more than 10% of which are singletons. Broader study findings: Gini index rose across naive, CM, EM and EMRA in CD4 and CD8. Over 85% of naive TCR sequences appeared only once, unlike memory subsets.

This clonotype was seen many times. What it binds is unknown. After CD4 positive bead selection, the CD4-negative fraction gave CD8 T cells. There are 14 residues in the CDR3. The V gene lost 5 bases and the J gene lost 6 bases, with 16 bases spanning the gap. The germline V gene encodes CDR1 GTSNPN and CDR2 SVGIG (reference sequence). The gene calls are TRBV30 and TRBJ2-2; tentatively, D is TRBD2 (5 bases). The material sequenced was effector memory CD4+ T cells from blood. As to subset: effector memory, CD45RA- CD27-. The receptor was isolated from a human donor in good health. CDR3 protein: CAWAPGSAAGELFF. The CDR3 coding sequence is TGTGCCTGGGCCCCGGGGTCGGCGGCCGGGGAGCTGTTTTTT. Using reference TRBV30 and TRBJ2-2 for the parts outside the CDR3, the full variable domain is SQTIHQWPATLVQPVGSPLSLECTVEGTSNPNLYWYRQAAGRGLQLLFYSVGIGQISSEVPQNLSASRPQDRQFILSSKKLLLSDSGFYLCAWAPGSAAGELFFGEGSRLTVL.